This T cell receptor beta chain is from a study of cytomegalovirus exposure and HLA in healthy donors. This cohort consisted of healthy bone marrow donors. Points on this clone: Sequence at one end of the junction differs from germline and may be a read error.

PCR was performed using 60 Vbeta and 13 Jbeta primers. Clones were sequenced by immunoSEQ multiplex PCR, and TCRdb holds only the in-frame ones, with some missing. The table lists fewer than 250,000 clones, about four fifths of them singletons. Material: PBMCs. The receptor comes from a young man in good health and CMV-seropositive.

CDR3 DNA: TGTGCCAGCAGTGAAGCGACAGGGGTTTCGGTTCGGGATTCGAGGATCTTC. It specifies CASSEATGVSVRDSRIF. The chain joins TRBV6-1 to TRBJ2-1; 8 bases are a match to TRBD1. Germline CDR1 is MNHNS and CDR2 is SASEGT. CDR3 length equals 17 residues.